This paragraph reports one T cell receptor (beta chain). Its matching antigen is unknown. Regions amplified from RNA transcripts were the TCR beta CDR3 regions. When the TCR CDR3 underwent first-round RT-PCR, the HTBI primer set was used. TCRdb recomputed calls from the multiplex PCR reads with MiXCR, one row per CDR3 protein. The sample contains 500,000 to 650,000 distinct CDR3 sequences, 15% to 20% of which appear only once. Per germline, CDR1 SQVTM and CDR2 ANQGSEA. Trimming at V came to 6 bases and at J to 0 bases, leaving 4 bases not matched to a gene. The CDR3 extends over 13 amino acids. The source of the sample is a study of T cells in Graves' hyperthyroidism and ophthalmopathy. Findings and caveats of the study: Researchers found most expanded thyroid clonotypes above 0.001 in blood as well.

Diagnosis relied on clinical symptoms, serum thyroxine and TRAb, thyroid ultrasound and orbital computed tomography. The sequence came from a woman between 18 and 29 years old with Graves' ophthalmopathy. Sample: blood. The chain recombines TRBV29-1 with TRBJ2-7; 8 positions agree with TRBD1. CDR3 coding DNA: TGCAGCGTGGACAGGGCGGACTCCTACGAGCAGTACTTC. As protein: CSVDRADSYEQYF.